These 25 T cell receptor beta chains originate from one sample sequenced in a study of blood T cell repertoires in COVID-19 (dated by TCRdb to 2018 to 2020). Preparation of the library involved the immunoSEQ multiplex PCR assay. TCRdb provides this immuneACCESS table in a form limited to in-frame rearrangements. Some clones are lacking; in checked studies, under half of them reflect an unresolved V gene, and why the rest are absent is not known. A total of tens of thousands of clones appear in this sample, roughly 80% of them only once. The ten largest account for roughly a third of the sample. Sequencing input: peripheral blood. The source of these receptors is an elderly woman with acute or convalescent COVID-19.

Here the CDR3 DNA reads TGTGCCAGCAGCGTAGGGGCAGGCGACCAAGAGACCCAGTACTTC. Its protein is CASSVGAGDQETQYF. V gene TRBV9 combines with J gene TRBJ2-5; D call uncertain. V shed 0 bases and J shed 0 bases, with 9 bases lying between them. The CDR3 is 15 amino acids. Looked up from germline, CDR1 is SGDLS and CDR2 is YYNGEE.

As DNA, the CDR3 is TGTGCCAGCACCTTAACCCGGTGGACTGAAGCTTTCTTT. As protein: CASTLTRWTEAFF. The chain uses TRBV12-3 or TRBV12-4 and TRBJ1-1; the D is unclear. V lost 7 bases and J 5 bases, leaving 14 bases between the germline ends. The CDR3 spans 13 residues.

This clone has a count of ten or more. The chain has TRBV3-1 (or the pseudogene TRBV3-2) and TRBJ2-7, with a tentative D call TRBD2 (5 bases). Germline CDR1 is LGHDT and CDR2 is YNNKEL (reference sequence). V dropped 4 bases and J dropped 2 bases, with 9 bases sitting between them. This CDR3 is 13 amino acids long. The CDR3 DNA follows: TGTGCCAGCAGCCGGACTCTTACCTACGAGCAGTACTTC. Translated, it gives CASSRTLTYEQYF.

This clone was found once. V is TRBV19 and J is TRBJ1-1; the D is unclear. V was clipped by 7 bases and J by 1 base, with 10 bases between them. The CDR3 is 13 amino acids. Per the germline V gene, CDR1 is LNHDA and CDR2 is SQIVND (reference sequence). CDR3 in amino acids: CASKTRGNTEAFF. The CDR3 DNA reads TGTGCCAGTAAGACCCGGGGGAACACTGAAGCTTTCTTT.

The chain has TRBV7-8 and TRBJ1-1; D possibly corresponds to TRBD1 (6 bases). Germline CDR1 SGHVS, CDR2 FQNEAQ. This CDR3 is 15 amino acids long. V lost 0 bases and J 1 base, leaving 9 bases between the germline ends. The CDR3 region is CASSLAQGGNTEAFF. Written as DNA, the CDR3 is TGTGCCAGCAGCTTAGCACAAGGGGGGAACACTGAAGCTTTCTTT.

This clone occurred once. This chain links TRBV12-5 with TRBJ2-3; the D gene is possibly TRBD2 (5 bases). Germline-derived CDR1 and CDR2 are LGHNT and FRNRAP. V lost 5 bases and J lost 3, with 9 bases in between. The CDR3 consists of 13 residues. CDR3 bases: TGTGCTAGTGGTCTGGACTCGACAGATACGCAGTATTTT. It yields the protein CASGLDSTDTQYF.

The J gene is TRBJ1-2, the V gene TRBV27; the match to TRBD1 covers 7 bases. J gave up 8 bases and V 5 bases, and 14 bases lay outside the gene matches. The CDR3 has 15 amino acids. Germline assignment: CDR1 MNHEY and CDR2 SMNVEV (reference sequence). CDR3 sequence reads: CASSVSDRVLEGYTF. In nucleotides, the CDR3 is TGTGCCAGCAGTGTTTCTGACAGGGTATTAGAAGGCTACACCTTC.

V is TRBV27 and J is TRBJ1-5; 9 bases match TRBD1. CDR3 length: 14 amino acids. J gave up 6 bases and V 4 bases, and 4 bases lay outside the gene matches. Germline-derived CDR1 and CDR2 are MNHEY and SMNVEV (reference sequence). CDR3 sequence reads: CASSWTGASQPQHF. CDR3 DNA sequence: TGTGCCAGCAGTTGGACAGGGGCAAGTCAGCCCCAGCATTTT.

This clone appeared a few times. The V gene is TRBV5-1, the J gene TRBJ2-7; D uncertain. In germline, CDR1 is SGHRS, CDR2 YFSETQ. Trimming removed 4 bases from V and 6 bases from J, with 20 bases in between. The CDR3 totals 15 residues. For the CDR3, the DNA is TGCGCCAGCAGCCTCGCCGGTAACTTAATGTCCGAGCAGTACTTC. Translating gives CASSLAGNLMSEQYF. Filled out from reference TRBV5-1 and TRBJ2-7, the complete variable domain reads KAGVTQTPRYLIKTRGQQVTLSCSPISGHRSVSWYQQTPGQGLQFLFEYFSETQRNKGNFPGRFSGRQFSNSRSEMNVSTLELGDSALYLCASSLAGNLMSEQYFGPGTRLTVT.

The chain employs TRBV18 and TRBJ2-4, with 7 bases lining up with TRBD2. The CDR3 sequence is 14 residues long. Germline loops: CDR1 KGHSH, CDR2 LQKENI. V lost 2 bases to trimming and J lost 9 bases; unmatched junction nucleotides: 7. The CDR3 is CASSPASGEGIQYF. DNA of the CDR3: TGTGCCAGCTCACCAGCTAGCGGCGAGGGCATTCAGTACTTC.

This chain uses TRBV29-1 with TRBJ2-1; TRBD2 aligns across 10 bases. The CDR3 has 15 amino acids. Germline lookup yields CDR1 SQVTM and CDR2 ANQGSEA. The ends lost 6 bases at V and 1 base at J; junction bases unmatched: 6. In DNA form, the CDR3 reads TGCAGCGTACCAGGGACTAGCGCTTCCTACAATGAGCAGTTCTTC. Translating it yields CSVPGTSASYNEQFF.

The chain is built from TRBV5-1 and TRBJ2-1; the match to TRBD2 covers 8 bases. V was pared by 2 bases and J by 6 bases, with 7 bases of the junction left unmatched. The CDR3 has 15 residues. Germline V gene lookup returns CDR1 SGHRS and CDR2 YFSETQ. Written as DNA, the CDR3 is TGCGCCAGCAGCTTAGCGGGAGTCGACCTCAATGAGCAGTTCTTC. Translated, it gives CASSLAGVDLNEQFF.

V and J are TRBV7-9 and TRBJ1-4; no definite D call. From germline, CDR1 is SEHNR and CDR2 FQNEAQ (reference sequence). This CDR3 region has 15 residues. Trimming stripped 3 bases from V and 5 bases from J, with 13 bases between. The CDR3 reads CASSLAVSPNEKLFF. In DNA, the CDR3 is TGTGCCAGCAGCTTGGCGGTCAGCCCAAATGAAAAACTGTTTTTT.

J is TRBJ2-7 and V is TRBV19; TRBD2 agrees at 8 bases. Germline V lookup: CDR1 LNHDA, CDR2 SQIVND (reference sequence). The CDR3 covers 14 residues. The V segment lost 5 bases and the J segment 4 bases; nucleotides outside the gene matches: 7. CDR3 in DNA: TGTGCCAGTAGTTCCCGGGAGGGGGAGTACGAGCAGTACTTC. This codes for CASSSREGEYEQYF.

This chain joins TRBV27 and TRBJ1-2, with 8 bases lining up with TRBD1. Germline CDR1 reads MNHEY; CDR2 reads SMNVEV (reference sequence). V trimming: 6 bases; J trimming: 3 bases; junction bases outside the gene matches: 6. The CDR3 spans 14 residues. Here the CDR3 DNA reads TGTGCCAGCAGCTCCGGACAGGGTGACTATGGCTACACCTTC. This gives the protein CASSSGQGDYGYTF.

The rearrangement uses TRBV6-2 or TRBV6-3 and TRBJ2-1; D call uncertain. CDR1 is MNHEY, CDR2 SVGEGT, per germline. The CDR3 spans 16 residues. The germline V and J ends were trimmed by 0 bases and 0 bases, with 9 bases remaining between them. The CDR3 DNA is TGTGCCAGCAGTTACTCGCCCGGCGGCTCCTACAATGAGCAGTTCTTC. Translation: CASSYSPGGSYNEQFF.

The chain combines TRBV19 with TRBJ1-2; a possible D gene is TRBD1 (6 bases). With 6 bases removed from V and 4 bases from J, the gap between germline ends came to 15 bases. From germline, CDR1 is LNHDA and CDR2 SQIVND (reference sequence). This CDR3 region has 14 residues. DNA for the CDR3: TGTGCCAGTAGCAGACAGGAGAAGGGCTATGGCTACACCTTC. As protein: CASSRQEKGYGYTF.

V is TRBV12-5 and J is TRBJ1-1; D possibly corresponds to TRBD1 (5 bases). Trimming took 5 bases from V and 7 from J, leaving 14 bases between them. This CDR3 comprises 13 residues. The germline V gene encodes CDR1 LGHNT and CDR2 FRNRAP. The CDR3: CASGIGPGGEAFF. The CDR3 nucleotides read TGTGCTAGTGGTATAGGACCCGGGGGTGAAGCTTTCTTT.

The V gene is TRBV6-1, the J gene TRBJ2-5; 7 bases line up with TRBD1. The germline CDR1 and CDR2 sequences are MNHNS and SASEGT. V dropped 1 base and J dropped 1; count of bases not matched to a gene: 6. The CDR3 has 16 amino acids. This chain's CDR3 is CASSEGWTGTQETQYF. The DNA for the CDR3 is TGTGCCAGCAGTGAAGGCTGGACAGGTACCCAAGAGACCCAGTACTTC.

This clone was observed a few times. The chain combines TRBV9 with TRBJ2-5; 7 bases align to TRBD2. Germline V gene sequence: CDR1 SGDLS, CDR2 YYNGEE. The CDR3 consists of 13 residues. V dropped 0 bases and J dropped 7; count of bases not matched to a gene: 3. The CDR3 bases are TGTGCCAGCAGCGTAGGACTAGCAGGGACCCAGTACTTC. This encodes CASSVGLAGTQYF. The full variable domain, completed using reference TRBV9 and TRBJ2-5, is DSGVTQTPKHLITATGQRVTLRCSPRSGDLSVYWYQQSLDQGLQFLIQYYNGEERAKGNILERFSAQQFPDLHSELNLSSLELGDSALYFCASSVGLAGTQYFGPGTRLLVL.

This clone was seen only once. CDR3 loop: CASSELRVSDTQYF. CDR3 nucleotide sequence: TGTGCCAGCAGTGAACTGCGGGTGTCAGATACGCAGTATTTT. This chain connects TRBV25-1 to TRBJ2-3; weak D call: TRBD2 (5 bases). The V gene lost 2 bases and the J gene lost 4 bases, with 10 bases spanning the gap. The length of the CDR3 is 14 residues. Germline V gene lookup returns CDR1 MGHDK and CDR2 SYGVNS.

The chain carries TRBV5-1 and TRBJ2-2; TRBD1 matches at 7 bases. The CDR3 spans 14 residues. Germline CDR1 is SGHRS and CDR2 is YFSETQ. Trimming took 5 bases from V and 5 from J; bases not matched to a gene: 6. CDR3 in DNA: TGCGCCAGCAGGGCCGGGACAGCGACCGGGGAGCTGTTTTTT. Residues: CASRAGTATGELFF.

The chain couples TRBV10-2 to TRBJ2-3, with D unresolved. This CDR3 has 11 amino acids. CDR1 and CDR2 (germline): WSHSY, SAAADI. V lost 5 bases and J 2 bases, leaving 2 bases between the germline ends. The CDR3 DNA follows: TGCGCCAGCAGTCTCACAGATACGCAGTATTTT. Translating gives CASSLTDTQYF.

The genes are TRBV5-1 and TRBJ2-3; a weak D match, TRBD2 (6 bases). This CDR3 has 14 residues. V was cut by 5 bases and J by 2 bases, with 12 bases left in between. The germline gives CDR1 SGHRS, CDR2 YFSETQ. CDR3 sequence reads: CASSSGGVTDTQYF. The DNA for the CDR3 is TGCGCCAGCAGTAGCGGAGGGGTCACAGATACGCAGTATTTT.

This chain connects TRBV7-2 to TRBJ2-3, with D perhaps matching TRBD2 (5 bases). Trimming cost V 3 bases and J 3 bases, with 10 bases left between them. The CDR3 totals 14 residues. Germline CDR1 and CDR2: SGHTA and FQGNSA. CDR3 in DNA: TGTGCCAGCAGCTTTGAGGGAGTGACAGATACGCAGTATTTT. It encodes CASSFEGVTDTQYF.